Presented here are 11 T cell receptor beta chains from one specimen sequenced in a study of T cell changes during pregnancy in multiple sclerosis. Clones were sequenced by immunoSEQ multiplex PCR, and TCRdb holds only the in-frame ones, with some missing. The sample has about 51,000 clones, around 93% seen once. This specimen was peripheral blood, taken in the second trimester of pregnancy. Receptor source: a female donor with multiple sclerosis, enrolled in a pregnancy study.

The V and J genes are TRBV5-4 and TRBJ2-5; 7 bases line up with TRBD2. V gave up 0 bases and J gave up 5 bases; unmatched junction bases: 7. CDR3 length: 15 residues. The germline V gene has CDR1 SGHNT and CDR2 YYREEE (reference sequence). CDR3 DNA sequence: TGTGCCAGCAGCTTGGATCCTGGGGAGGGGGAGACCCAGTACTTC. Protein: CASSLDPGEGETQYF.

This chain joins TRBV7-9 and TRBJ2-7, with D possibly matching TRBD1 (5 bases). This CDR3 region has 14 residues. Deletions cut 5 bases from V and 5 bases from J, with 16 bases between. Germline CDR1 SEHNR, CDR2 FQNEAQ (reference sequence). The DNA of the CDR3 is TGTGCCAGCAGCCGTATAGGGGTTAAGAACGAGCAGTACTTC. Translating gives CASSRIGVKNEQYF.

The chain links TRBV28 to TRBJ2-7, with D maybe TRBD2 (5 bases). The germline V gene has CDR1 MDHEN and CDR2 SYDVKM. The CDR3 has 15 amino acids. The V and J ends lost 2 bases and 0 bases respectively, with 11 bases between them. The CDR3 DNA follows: TGTGCCAGCAGTTTAAGGGAGCCTCACTCCTACGAGCAGTACTTC. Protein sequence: CASSLREPHSYEQYF. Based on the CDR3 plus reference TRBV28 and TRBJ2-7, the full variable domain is DVKVTQSSRYLVKRTGEKVFLECVQDMDHENMFWYRQDPGLGLRLIYFSYDVKMKEKGDIPEGYSVSREKKERFSLILESASTNQTSMYLCASSLREPHSYEQYFGPGTRLTVT.

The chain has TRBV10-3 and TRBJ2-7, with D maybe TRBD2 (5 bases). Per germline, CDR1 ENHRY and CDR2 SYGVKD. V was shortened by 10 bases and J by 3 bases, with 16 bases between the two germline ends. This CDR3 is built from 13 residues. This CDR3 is CATLAGENYEQYF. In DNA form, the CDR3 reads TGTGCCACCTTGGCCGGGGAAAACTACGAGCAGTACTTC.

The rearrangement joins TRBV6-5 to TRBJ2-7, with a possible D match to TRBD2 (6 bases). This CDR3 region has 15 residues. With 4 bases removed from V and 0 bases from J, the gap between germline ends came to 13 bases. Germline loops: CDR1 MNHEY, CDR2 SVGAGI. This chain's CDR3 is CASSSWGGSSYEQYF. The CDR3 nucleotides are TGTGCCAGCAGTTCTTGGGGAGGAAGCTCCTACGAGCAGTACTTC.

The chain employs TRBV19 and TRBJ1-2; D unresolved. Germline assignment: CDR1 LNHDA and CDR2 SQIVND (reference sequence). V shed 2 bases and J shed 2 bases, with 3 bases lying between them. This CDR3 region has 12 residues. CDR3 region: CASSISNYGYTF. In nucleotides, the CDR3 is TGTGCCAGTAGTATATCAAACTATGGCTACACCTTC.

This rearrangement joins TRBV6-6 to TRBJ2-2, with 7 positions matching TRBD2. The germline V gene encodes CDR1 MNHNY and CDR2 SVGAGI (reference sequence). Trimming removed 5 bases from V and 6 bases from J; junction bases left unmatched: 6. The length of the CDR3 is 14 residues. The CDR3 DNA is TGTGCCAGCAGTGAGGGACTATTCGCCGGGGAGCTGTTTTTT. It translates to CASSEGLFAGELFF.

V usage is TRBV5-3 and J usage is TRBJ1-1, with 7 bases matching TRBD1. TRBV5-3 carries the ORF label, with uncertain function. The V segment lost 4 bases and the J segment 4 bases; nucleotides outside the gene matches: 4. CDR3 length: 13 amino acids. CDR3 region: CARSEGGGTEAFF. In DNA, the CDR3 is TGTGCCAGAAGCGAAGGGGGCGGCACTGAAGCTTTCTTT.

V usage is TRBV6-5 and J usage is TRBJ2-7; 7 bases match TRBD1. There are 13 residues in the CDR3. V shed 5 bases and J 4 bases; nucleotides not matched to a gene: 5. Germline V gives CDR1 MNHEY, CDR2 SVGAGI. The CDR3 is CASSRGRRYEQYF. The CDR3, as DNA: TGTGCCAGCAGTAGGGGGCGGCGGTACGAGCAGTACTTC.

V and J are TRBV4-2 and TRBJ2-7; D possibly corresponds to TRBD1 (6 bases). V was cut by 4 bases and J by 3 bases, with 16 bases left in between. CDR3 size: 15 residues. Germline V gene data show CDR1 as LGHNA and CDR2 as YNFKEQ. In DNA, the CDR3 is TGTGCCAGCAGCCCGAGGGCAGGGGTAGACTACGAGCAGTACTTC. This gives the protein CASSPRAGVDYEQYF.

For the CDR3, the DNA is TGTGCCAGCAGTTCCAATCACAGGGGACGCAGCAATCAGCCCCAGCATTTT. Protein product: CASSSNHRGRSNQPQHF. J is TRBJ1-5 and V is TRBV28, with 7 bases matching TRBD1. Per germline, CDR1 MDHEN and CDR2 SYDVKM. V shed 4 bases, J shed 1 base, and the junction held 10 bases outside the gene matches. The CDR3 totals 17 residues.